The 26 T cell receptor beta chains below come from one sample, sequenced in a study of cytomegalovirus exposure and HLA in healthy donors. Primers: 60 Vbeta forward and 13 Jbeta reverse. Clones were read by immunoSEQ multiplex PCR, and TCRdb kept only the in-frame ones, dropping some. This table has about 140,000 clones, 60% to 85% appearing once. The sample comprised PBMCs. Receptors were obtained from a man in his forties or fifties in good health and CMV-seropositive.

This chain connects TRBV2 to TRBJ1-6, with D possibly matching TRBD1 (5 bases). The CDR3 extends over 16 amino acids. Looked up from germline, CDR1 is SNHLY and CDR2 is FYNNEI. V dropped 4 bases and J dropped 10 bases, with 20 bases sitting between them. Written as DNA, the CDR3 is TGTGCCAGCAGTGGGGGAGGAGGGGTGGGGTGGTCACCCCTCCACTTT. Translating gives CASSGGGGVGWSPLHF.

The rearrangement links TRBV7-9 to TRBJ2-2; a weak D match, TRBD2 (5 bases). V lost 11 bases and J 1 base, leaving 11 bases between the germline ends. Germline assignment: CDR1 SEHNR and CDR2 FQNEAQ (reference sequence). This CDR3 region has 13 residues. The CDR3 is CAVASGNTGELFF. In DNA form, the CDR3 reads TGTGCCGTTGCGAGCGGGAACACCGGGGAGCTGTTTTTT.

This clone was observed a few times. The CDR3 is CASSLPGQSEKLFF. CDR3 nucleotides: TGTGCCAGCAGCCTCCCTGGACAGAGTGAAAAACTGTTTTTT. This chain uses TRBV7-8 with TRBJ1-4; maybe TRBD1 (6 bases). Trimming left V 5 bases short and J 7 bases short, with 14 bases between. The germline V gene encodes CDR1 SGHVS and CDR2 FQNEAQ. The CDR3 is made up of 14 amino acids.

The chain recombines TRBV9 with TRBJ1-2; TRBD1 aligns across 11 bases. V lost 7 bases and J lost 3; bases outside the gene matches: 5. The CDR3 contains 14 residues. Germline lookup yields CDR1 SGDLS and CDR2 YYNGEE. The CDR3 sequence is CASRRDRGDYGYTF. Written as DNA, the CDR3 is TGTGCCAGCCGCCGGGACAGGGGGGACTATGGCTACACCTTC.

This chain connects TRBV7-2 to TRBJ2-1; 10 nucleotides agree with TRBD2. The CDR3 totals 15 residues. In germline, CDR1 is SGHTA, CDR2 FQGNSA. Trimming took 5 bases from V and 6 from J; bases not matched to a gene: 7. The CDR3 spells CASSEGTSVRNEQFF. CDR3 DNA: TGTGCCAGCAGCGAAGGGACTAGCGTCCGCAATGAGCAGTTCTTC. The complete variable domain, with remaining parts taken from reference TRBV7-2 and TRBJ2-1, reads GAGVSQSPSNKVTEKGKDVELRCDPISGHTALYWYRQSLGQGLEFLIYFQGNSAPDKSGLPSDRFSAERTGGSVSTLTIQRTQQEDSAVYLCASSEGTSVRNEQFFGPGTRLTVL.

The genes are TRBV27 and TRBJ1-2, with TRBD1 matching over 9 bases. The CDR3 is 12 residues long. The germline V gene encodes CDR1 MNHEY and CDR2 SMNVEV (reference sequence). With 11 bases clipped from V and 5 bases from J, the junction kept 6 bases outside the gene matches. Written as DNA, the CDR3 is TGTGCCTCACAGGGGGCATGGTATGGCTACACCTTC. Translation gives CASQGAWYGYTF.

V and J are TRBV5-1 and TRBJ2-1; a weak D match, TRBD1 (6 bases). V shed 0 bases and J shed 5 bases, with 12 bases lying between them. The CDR3 extends over 15 amino acids. The germline gives CDR1 SGHRS, CDR2 YFSETQ. In nucleotides, the CDR3 is TGCGCCAGCAGCTTGGGACAGGTCATGAACAATGAGCAGTTCTTC. This gives the protein CASSLGQVMNNEQFF.

The rearrangement links TRBV5-4 to TRBJ2-1; 13 nucleotides match TRBD2. V was clipped by 4 bases and J by 8 bases; unmatched bases: 15. There are 18 residues in the CDR3. Germline V CDR1 and CDR2: SGHNT, YYREEE (reference sequence). CDR3 in amino acids: CASSMSFRTSGSLHEQFF. The CDR3, as DNA: TGTGCCAGCAGCATGTCATTCAGGACTAGCGGGAGTCTCCATGAGCAGTTCTTC.

The chain carries TRBV27 and TRBJ1-2; TRBD1 agrees at 10 bases. Looked up from germline, CDR1 is MNHEY and CDR2 is SMNVEV (reference sequence). The CDR3 runs 13 residues. V lost 4 bases, J lost 7 bases, and 3 bases stayed unmatched. The CDR3 nucleotides are TGTGCCAGCAGTTGGGACAGGGGACGTGGCTACACCTTC. Its protein product is CASSWDRGRGYTF.

The rearrangement joins TRBV15 to TRBJ2-7; 8 nucleotides match TRBD1. V lost 3 bases, J lost 2 bases, and 9 bases stayed unmatched. Germline CDR1 is LNHNV and CDR2 is YYDKDF (reference sequence). This CDR3 comprises 16 residues. The CDR3 DNA is TGTGCCACCAGCAGTGGGCCCGGACAGGGCCCCTACGAGCAGTACTTC. Its translation is CATSSGPGQGPYEQYF.

This clone has a single count. V and J are TRBV4-3 and TRBJ2-5; 11 bases fit TRBD1. The CDR3 runs 16 residues. Germline V CDR1 and CDR2: LGHNA, YSLEER. With 3 bases clipped from V and 3 bases from J, the junction kept 6 bases outside the gene matches. In DNA, the CDR3 is TGCGCCAGCAGCCATCGGGACAGGGGGGAGGAAGAGACCCAGTACTTC. It encodes CASSHRDRGEEETQYF.

The chain employs TRBV6-5 and TRBJ2-2; D is uncertain. The end of the DNA is better explained by TRBJ1-3, so the J call may be wrong. The CDR3 length is 15 residues. Germline V lookup: CDR1 MNHEY, CDR2 SVGAGI. The CDR3 sequence is CASSYSDNRGNTIYF. CDR3 nucleotides: TGTGCCAGCAGTTACTCAGATAATAGGGGAAACACCATATATTTT.

This clone is a singleton in its sample. This chain connects TRBV5-1 to TRBJ2-3; the D gene is possibly TRBD2 (5 bases). The germline gives CDR1 SGHRS, CDR2 YFSETQ. V was shortened by 4 bases and J by 0 bases, with 15 bases between the two germline ends. The CDR3 has 16 residues. CDR3 sequence: CASSPTAGQSTDTQYF. The DNA of the CDR3 is TGCGCCAGCAGCCCAACCGCGGGCCAGAGCACAGATACGCAGTATTTT.

The V gene is TRBV19, the J gene TRBJ2-7; tentative D call: TRBD1 (6 bases). Germline-derived CDR1 and CDR2 are LNHDA and SQIVND (reference sequence). V was clipped by 4 bases and J by 6 bases, with 19 bases between them. The CDR3 spans 15 residues. The CDR3 nucleotides are TGTGCCAGTAGTACTGCGACAGGAGCTGGGGCCGAGCAGTACTTC. Translated: CASSTATGAGAEQYF.

V and J are TRBV27 and TRBJ2-7; D is undetermined. Per the germline V gene, CDR1 is MNHEY and CDR2 is SMNVEV (reference sequence). This CDR3 region has 12 residues. Trimming stripped 5 bases from V and 6 bases from J, with 11 bases between. In DNA, the CDR3 is TGTGCCAGCAGTCACCCCCACAGCGAGCAGTACTTC. As protein: CASSHPHSEQYF.

The chain recombines TRBV18 with TRBJ1-1, with D possibly matching TRBD1 (6 bases). Per the germline V gene, CDR1 is KGHSH and CDR2 is LQKENI. The CDR3 contains 16 residues. The V end was cut by 2 bases, the J end by 1 base, with 14 bases between. In DNA form, the CDR3 reads TGTGCCAGCTCACCAATTAATGGACAGAGGAACACTGAAGCTTTCTTT. Translation gives CASSPINGQRNTEAFF. Looking up the rest from reference TRBV18 and TRBJ1-1 gives the full variable domain: NAGVMQNPRHLVRRRGQEARLRCSPMKGHSHVYWYRQLPEEGLKFMVYLQKENIIDESGMPKERFSAEFPKEGPSILRIQQVVRGDSAAYFCASSPINGQRNTEAFFGQGTRLTVV.

This chain joins TRBV19 and TRBJ2-1; 9 bases agree with TRBD2. Germline V CDR1 and CDR2: LNHDA, SQIVND (reference sequence). The CDR3 is 14 residues long. V lost 7 bases and J lost 3; bases outside the gene matches: 4. The CDR3 reads CASNSGSFYNEQFF. The CDR3 nucleotides are TGTGCCAGTAATAGCGGGAGTTTCTACAATGAGCAGTTCTTC.

This chain connects TRBV6-5 to TRBJ1-4; D is unclear. The CDR3 loop spans 15 amino acids. V lost 5 bases and J lost 5, with 15 bases in between. The germline V gene encodes CDR1 MNHEY and CDR2 SVGAGI. CDR3 protein: CASSAKFGLNEKLFF. In nucleotides, the CDR3 is TGTGCCAGCAGTGCCAAATTCGGACTAAATGAAAAACTGTTTTTT.

This chain joins TRBV6-4 and TRBJ2-6, with 9 bases that match TRBD1. The J segment lost 3 bases and the V segment lost 6 bases, leaving 9 bases of the junction unmatched. Looked up from germline, CDR1 is MRHNA and CDR2 is SNTAGT. This CDR3 has 17 residues. The CDR3 sequence: CASSALQGAGGANVLTF. CDR3 DNA: TGTGCCAGCAGCGCTCTACAGGGGGCAGGTGGGGCCAACGTCCTGACTTTC.

The gene calls are TRBV2 and TRBJ2-1, with TRBD2 matching 11 bases. The CDR3 loop spans 15 amino acids. V lost 9 bases and J lost 3; bases outside the gene matches: 7. Germline values: CDR1 SNHLY, CDR2 FYNNEI. CDR3 sequence reads: CASCLLAGDYNEQFF. DNA for the CDR3: TGTGCCAGTTGCTTACTAGCGGGGGACTACAATGAGCAGTTCTTC.

This clone was observed a few times. V usage is TRBV7-9 and J usage is TRBJ2-7; 8 bases agree with TRBD1. J gave up 2 bases and V 4 bases, and 10 bases lay outside the gene matches. CDR1 SEHNR and CDR2 FQNEAQ come from the germline V gene (reference sequence). This CDR3 has 16 residues. The CDR3 loop is CASSWGQELIPYEQYF. The CDR3 DNA sequence: TGTGCCAGCAGCTGGGGACAGGAACTTATCCCCTACGAGCAGTACTTC.

This sequence joins TRBV25-1 and TRBJ2-1, with a tentative D call TRBD2 (5 bases). Trimming took off 2 bases at V and 10 bases at J, with 12 bases between the two ends. Germline loops: CDR1 MGHDK, CDR2 SYGVNS. The CDR3 loop spans 13 amino acids. The CDR3 coding sequence is TGTGCCAGCAGTGAAAAATGGGCTAGCGAGCAGTTCTTC. This translates into CASSEKWASEQFF.

The chain combines TRBV19 with TRBJ1-5; tentative D call: TRBD1 (5 bases). In germline, CDR1 is LNHDA, CDR2 SQIVND (reference sequence). Trimming cost V 7 bases and J 0 bases, with 16 bases left between them. The CDR3 is made up of 16 amino acids. CDR3 in DNA: TGTGCCAGTACTACCTTGGGACTTTATAGCAATCAGCCCCAGCATTTT. This codes for CASTTLGLYSNQPQHF.

V is TRBV11-1 and J is TRBJ1-4; weak D call: TRBD1 (6 bases). Between the trimmed V and J ends, which lost 3 bases and 0 bases, there was a span of 14 bases. Germline V gene sequence: CDR1 SGHAT, CDR2 FQDESV (reference sequence). The CDR3 covers 17 residues. The chain's CDR3 is CASSFDRIPATNEKLFF. The CDR3, as DNA: TGTGCCAGCAGCTTCGACAGGATACCTGCAACTAATGAAAAACTGTTTTTT.

The rearrangement uses TRBV30 and TRBJ2-7; TRBD1 is a possible D gene (5 bases). V gave up 1 base and J gave up 4 bases, with 11 bases separating them. CDR3 length equals 13 residues. In germline, CDR1 is GTSNPN, CDR2 SVGIG (reference sequence). The CDR3 reads CAWSGQGRYEQYF. For the CDR3, the DNA is TGTGCCTGGAGTGGGCAGGGAAGATACGAGCAGTACTTC. The full variable domain, its missing parts supplied by reference TRBV30 and TRBJ2-7, is SQTIHQWPATLVQPVGSPLSLECTVEGTSNPNLYWYRQAAGRGLQLLFYSVGIGQISSEVPQNLSASRPQDRQFILSSKKLLLSDSGFYLCAWSGQGRYEQYFGPGTRLTVT.

This chain connects TRBV2 to TRBJ2-3; weak D call: TRBD2 (5 bases). V was cut by 5 bases and J by 8 bases, with 14 bases left in between. The length of the CDR3 is 13 residues. Germline loops: CDR1 SNHLY, CDR2 FYNNEI. The CDR3 protein is CASSPGLFVTQYF. The CDR3 bases are TGTGCCAGCAGTCCTGGACTCTTCGTTACGCAGTATTTT.